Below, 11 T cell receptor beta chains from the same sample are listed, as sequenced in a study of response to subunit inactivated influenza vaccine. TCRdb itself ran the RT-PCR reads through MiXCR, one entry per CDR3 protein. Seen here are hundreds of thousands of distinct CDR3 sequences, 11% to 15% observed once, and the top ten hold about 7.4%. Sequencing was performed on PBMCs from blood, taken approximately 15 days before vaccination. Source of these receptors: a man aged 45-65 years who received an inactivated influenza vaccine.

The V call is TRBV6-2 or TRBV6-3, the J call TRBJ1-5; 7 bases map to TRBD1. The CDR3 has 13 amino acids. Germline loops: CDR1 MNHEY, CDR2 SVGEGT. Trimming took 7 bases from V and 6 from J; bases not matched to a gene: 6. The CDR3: CASTLTGVQPQHF. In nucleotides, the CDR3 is TGTGCCAGCACCTTAACAGGGGTTCAGCCCCAGCATTTT.

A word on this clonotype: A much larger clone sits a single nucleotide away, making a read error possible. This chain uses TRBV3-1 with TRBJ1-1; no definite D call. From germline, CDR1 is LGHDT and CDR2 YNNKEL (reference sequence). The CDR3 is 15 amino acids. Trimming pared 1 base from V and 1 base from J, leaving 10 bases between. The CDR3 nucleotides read TGTGCCAGCAGCCAAGGCTCCTCAGGGAACACTGAAGCTTTCTTT. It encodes CASSQGSSGNTEAFF. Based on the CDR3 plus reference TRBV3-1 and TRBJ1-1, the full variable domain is DTAVSQTPKYLVTQMGNDKSIKCEQNLGHDTMYWYKQDSKKFLKIMFSYNNKELIINETVPNRFSPKSPDKAHLNLHINSLELGDSAVYFCASSQGSSGNTEAFFGQGTRLTVV.

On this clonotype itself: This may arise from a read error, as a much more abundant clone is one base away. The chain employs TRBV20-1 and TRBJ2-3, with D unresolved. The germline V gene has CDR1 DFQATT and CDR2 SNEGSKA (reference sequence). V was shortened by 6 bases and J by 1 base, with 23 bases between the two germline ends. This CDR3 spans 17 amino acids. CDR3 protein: CSASRLFETSRTDTQYF. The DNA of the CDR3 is TGCAGTGCGAGCCGTCTATTTGAGACCTCTCGCACAGATACGCAGTATTTT.

The CDR3 nucleotides read TGTGCCAGCAGCATTCTGGATTACAATGAGCAGTTCTTC. Translation: CASSILDYNEQFF. The chain is built from TRBV7-9 and TRBJ2-1; D is unclear. The V gene lost 5 bases and the J gene lost 4 bases, with 9 bases spanning the gap. The CDR3 covers 13 residues. The germline gives CDR1 SEHNR, CDR2 FQNEAQ (reference sequence).

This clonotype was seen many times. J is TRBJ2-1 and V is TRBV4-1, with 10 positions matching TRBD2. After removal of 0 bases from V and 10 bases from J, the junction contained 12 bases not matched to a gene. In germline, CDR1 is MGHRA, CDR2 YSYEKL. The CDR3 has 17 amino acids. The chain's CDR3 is CASSQDLGLADLSEQFF. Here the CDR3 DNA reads TGCGCCAGCAGCCAAGATTTAGGACTAGCGGACCTAAGCGAGCAGTTCTTC.

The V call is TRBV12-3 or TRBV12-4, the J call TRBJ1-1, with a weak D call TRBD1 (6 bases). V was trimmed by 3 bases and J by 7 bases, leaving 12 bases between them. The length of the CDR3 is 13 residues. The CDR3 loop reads CASSFLSRGEAFF. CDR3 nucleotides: TGTGCCAGCAGTTTTTTGTCCAGGGGTGAAGCTTTCTTT.

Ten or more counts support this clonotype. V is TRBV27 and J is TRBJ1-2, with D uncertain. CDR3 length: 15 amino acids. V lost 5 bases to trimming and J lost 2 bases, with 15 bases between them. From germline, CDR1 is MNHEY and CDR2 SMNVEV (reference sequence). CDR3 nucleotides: TGTGCCAGCAGTCCCTACCTTGGCGGGAACTATGGCTACACCTTC. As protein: CASSPYLGGNYGYTF.

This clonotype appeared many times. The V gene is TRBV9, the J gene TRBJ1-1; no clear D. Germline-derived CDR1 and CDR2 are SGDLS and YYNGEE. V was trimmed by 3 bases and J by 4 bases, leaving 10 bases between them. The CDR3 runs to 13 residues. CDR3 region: CASSAPPTTEAFF. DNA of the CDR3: TGTGCCAGCAGCGCCCCCCCAACCACTGAAGCTTTCTTT.

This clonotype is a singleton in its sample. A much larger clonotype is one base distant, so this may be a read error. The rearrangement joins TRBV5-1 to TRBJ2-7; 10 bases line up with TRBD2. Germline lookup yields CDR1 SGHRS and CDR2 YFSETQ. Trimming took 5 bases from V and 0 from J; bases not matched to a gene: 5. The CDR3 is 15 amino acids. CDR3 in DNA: TGCGCCAGCAGACCGGGACTAGCGACCTCCTACGAGCAGTACTTC. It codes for CASRPGLATSYEQYF. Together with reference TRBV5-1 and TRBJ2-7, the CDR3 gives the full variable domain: KAGVTQTPRYLIKTRGQQVTLSCSPISGHRSVSWYQQTPGQGLQFLFEYFSETQRNKGNFPGRFSGRQFSNSRSEMNVSTLELGDSALYLCASRPGLATSYEQYFGPGTRLTVT.

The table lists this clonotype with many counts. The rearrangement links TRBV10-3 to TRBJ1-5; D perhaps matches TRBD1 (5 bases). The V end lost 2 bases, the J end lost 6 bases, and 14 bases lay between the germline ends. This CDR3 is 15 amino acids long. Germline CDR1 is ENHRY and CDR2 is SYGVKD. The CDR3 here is CAISEGAGGIQPQHF. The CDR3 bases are TGTGCCATCAGTGAGGGGGCGGGGGGGATTCAGCCCCAGCATTTT.

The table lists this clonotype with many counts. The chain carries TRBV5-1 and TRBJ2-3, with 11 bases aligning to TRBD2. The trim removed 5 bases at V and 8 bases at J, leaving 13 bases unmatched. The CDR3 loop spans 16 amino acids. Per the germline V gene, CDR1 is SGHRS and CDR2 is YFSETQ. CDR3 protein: CASRRLSTSGAGTQYF. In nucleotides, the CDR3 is TGCGCCAGCAGACGCCTTTCGACTAGCGGGGCTGGTACGCAGTATTTT.